This T cell receptor beta chain was sequenced in a study of blood T cell repertoires in COVID-19. The germline CDR1 and CDR2 sequences are SGDLS and YYNGEE. This CDR3 spans 15 amino acids. V was pared by 4 bases and J by 1 base, with 4 bases of the junction left unmatched. Generated by immunoSEQ multiplex PCR, the TCRdb table keeps only in-frame clones and is missing some. The table records 200,000 to 250,000 clones, 70% to 90% of them present only once. This clone was counted between two and nine times. The chain recombines TRBV9 with TRBJ2-3; 9 positions agree with TRBD1. The TCR originated in a man in his fifties with COVID-19, enrolled during active disease. The sequenced material came from peripheral blood. The CDR3 here is CASSPQGARTDTQYF. CDR3 in DNA: TGTGCCAGCAGCCCACAGGGGGCTCGCACAGATACGCAGTATTTT.